A single sample is the source of the 21 T cell receptor beta chains below, sequenced in a study of blood T cell repertoires in COVID-19. Sequencing used immunoSEQ multiplex PCR; TCRdb keeps in-frame clones, though not all of them. The top ten clones hold 25% to 30% of a sample with tens of thousands of clones, under 80% of them seen once. Sequences were obtained from peripheral blood. These receptors were collected from an elderly woman with active or convalescent COVID-19.

This clone was picked up one time. The chain recombines TRBV5-8 with TRBJ2-5; TRBD2 matches at 7 bases. The CDR3 is 15 amino acids. The V and J ends lost 4 bases and 1 base, in that order; junction bases with no gene match: 7. Looked up from germline, CDR1 is SGHTS and CDR2 is YDEGEE. The CDR3 sequence is CASSALARIQETQYF. CDR3 nucleotide sequence: TGTGCCAGCAGCGCACTAGCGAGGATCCAAGAGACCCAGTACTTC.

In its sample, this clone was seen a few times. The V gene is TRBV18, the J gene TRBJ2-2; D might be TRBD2 (5 bases). The V gene's germline CDR1 is KGHSH and CDR2 LQKENI. Trimming shortened V by 1 base and J by 5 bases, and 14 bases separated the two germline ends. CDR3 length: 16 residues. CDR3 DNA sequence: TGTGCCAGCTCACCACTAGTCCTAGCTGAAACCGGGGAGCTGTTTTTT. As protein: CASSPLVLAETGELFF.

This clone was detected once. This sequence joins TRBV9 and TRBJ1-6; 9 bases fit TRBD1. V trimming: 3 bases; J trimming: 10 bases; junction bases outside the gene matches: 5. Germline assignment: CDR1 SGDLS and CDR2 YYNGEE. There are 14 residues in the CDR3. CDR3 nucleotide sequence: TGTGCCAGCAGCGCTAAGGACAGGGGATCACCCCTCCACTTT. Residues: CASSAKDRGSPLHF.

This clone showed up just a few times. This chain connects TRBV27 to TRBJ1-1; the match to TRBD1 covers 8 bases. This CDR3 spans 13 amino acids. V shed 5 bases and J 7 bases; nucleotides not matched to a gene: 6. Germline values: CDR1 MNHEY, CDR2 SMNVEV (reference sequence). The CDR3 loop is CASSIDRGDEAFF. The CDR3 DNA is TGTGCCAGCAGTATCGACAGGGGAGATGAAGCTTTCTTT.

The V call is TRBV10-3, the J call TRBJ2-5; 7 bases fit TRBD1. The CDR3 consists of 15 residues. The V gene's germline CDR1 is ENHRY and CDR2 SYGVKD. V lost 8 bases to trimming and J lost 0 bases; unmatched junction nucleotides: 9. The CDR3 here is CAIRDQQGNQETQYF. The DNA for the CDR3 is TGTGCCATCCGGGACCAACAGGGGAACCAAGAGACCCAGTACTTC.

The V gene is TRBV5-6, the J gene TRBJ2-5, with D maybe TRBD2 (6 bases). The CDR3 is 13 residues long. CDR1 and CDR2 from the germline V gene are SGHDT and YYEEEE. Deletions cut 4 bases from V and 5 bases from J, with 12 bases between. This chain's CDR3 is CASSHVGGETQYF. CDR3 DNA: TGTGCCAGCAGCCACGTGGGAGGTGAGACCCAGTACTTC.

V usage is TRBV28 and J usage is TRBJ1-6, with 10 positions matching TRBD1. This CDR3 has 15 amino acids. The V gene's germline CDR1 is MDHEN and CDR2 SYDVKM. The trim removed 5 bases at V and 9 bases at J, leaving 7 bases unmatched. CDR3 loop: CASSTDRGHSSPLHF. CDR3 bases: TGTGCCAGCAGTACCGACAGGGGGCACAGTTCACCCCTCCACTTT.

This chain joins TRBV28 and TRBJ2-7; D ambiguous. The CDR3 has 11 residues. Trimming pared 7 bases from V and 6 bases from J, leaving 10 bases between. The germline CDR1 and CDR2 sequences are MDHEN and SYDVKM. CDR3 residues: CASTNGGEQYF. As DNA, the CDR3 is TGTGCCAGCACCAATGGCGGCGAGCAGTACTTC.

V gene TRBV18 combines with J gene TRBJ1-2; D gene uncertain. The V end lost 0 bases, the J end lost 6 bases, and 11 bases lay between the germline ends. The CDR3 is made up of 14 amino acids. Germline values: CDR1 KGHSH, CDR2 LQKENI. CDR3 coding DNA: TGTGCCAGCTCACCACCGGTCTCTGGAGATGGCTACACCTTC. Residues: CASSPPVSGDGYTF.

The chain employs TRBV5-1 and TRBJ1-1, with a weak D call TRBD1 (5 bases). Looked up from germline, CDR1 is SGHRS and CDR2 is YFSETQ. Trimming pared 6 bases from V and 3 bases from J, leaving 9 bases between. There are 12 residues in the CDR3. CDR3 amino acids: CASKLGDTEAFF. Here the CDR3 DNA reads TGCGCCAGCAAGTTAGGGGACACTGAAGCTTTCTTT.

The CDR3 DNA follows: TGTGCCAGCAGCGAGAGGGTAGTCACGATCTCTGGAAACACCATATATTTT. Protein sequence: CASSERVVTISGNTIYF. The rearrangement joins TRBV7-2 to TRBJ1-3; D remains ambiguous. Germline V gives CDR1 SGHTA, CDR2 FQGNSA. The CDR3 spans 17 residues. V gave up 5 bases and J gave up 0 bases, with 17 bases separating them.

The J gene is TRBJ2-3, the V gene TRBV11-2, with 7 bases identical to TRBD1. Germline loops: CDR1 SGHAT, CDR2 FQNNGV. The J segment lost 15 bases and the V segment lost 5 bases, leaving 14 bases of the junction unmatched. The CDR3 contains 13 residues. The CDR3 DNA is TGTGCCAGCAGCCCGCAATCGACAGGGATGAAATATTTT. Translation: CASSPQSTGMKYF.

This clone was seen only a few times. The chain is built from TRBV6-5 and TRBJ2-1; D call uncertain. Looked up from germline, CDR1 is MNHEY and CDR2 is SVGAGI. V dropped 6 bases and J dropped 6 bases, with 9 bases sitting between them. There are 12 residues in the CDR3. CDR3: CASSPVGNEQFF. The CDR3, as DNA: TGTGCCAGCAGCCCGGTCGGCAATGAGCAGTTCTTC.

V usage is TRBV19 and J usage is TRBJ1-1, with 8 bases aligning to TRBD1. The V segment lost 6 bases and the J segment 5 bases; nucleotides outside the gene matches: 5. Per the germline V gene, CDR1 is LNHDA and CDR2 is SQIVND (reference sequence). The CDR3 extends over 13 amino acids. In DNA, the CDR3 is TGTGCCAGTAGGCAGGGGGCGGAGACTGAAGCTTTCTTT. Protein sequence: CASRQGAETEAFF.

This chain connects TRBV7-9 to TRBJ1-2; 9 bases line up with TRBD1. V lost 4 bases to trimming and J lost 5 bases; unmatched junction nucleotides: 11. This CDR3 spans 16 amino acids. Germline loops: CDR1 SEHNR, CDR2 FQNEAQ (reference sequence). CDR3 in DNA: TGTGCCAGCAGCTCGGGTGCTACAGGGGGCCTTTATGGCTACACCTTC. Its protein is CASSSGATGGLYGYTF.

The chain employs TRBV7-9 and TRBJ2-2; 9 bases fit TRBD2. This CDR3 has 15 amino acids. V was clipped by 5 bases and J by 5 bases; unmatched bases: 6. Germline assignment: CDR1 SEHNR and CDR2 FQNEAQ (reference sequence). Here the CDR3 reads CASSPSGGMTGELFF. CDR3 bases: TGTGCCAGCAGCCCCAGCGGGGGGATGACCGGGGAGCTGTTTTTT.

J is TRBJ2-1 and V is TRBV7-3; TRBD1 aligns across 7 bases. V trimming: 1 base; J trimming: 7 bases; junction bases outside the gene matches: 4. Looked up from germline, CDR1 is SGHTA and CDR2 is FQGTGA. The CDR3 contains 14 residues. CDR3 sequence: CASSLMGTENEQFF. For the CDR3, the DNA is TGTGCCAGCAGCTTAATGGGGACAGAGAATGAGCAGTTCTTC.

The count of this clone is one. The gene calls are TRBV7-2 and TRBJ2-5, with 11 positions matching TRBD2. This CDR3 comprises 15 residues. CDR1 is SGHTA, CDR2 FQGNSA, per germline. Losses at the gene ends were 5 bases for V and 5 bases for J; bases not matched to a gene: 7. The CDR3 sequence is CASSPRSGGAETQYF. In DNA, the CDR3 is TGTGCCAGCAGCCCTCGTAGCGGGGGGGCGGAGACCCAGTACTTC.

The chain links TRBV7-9 to TRBJ1-1, with unresolved D. With 1 base removed from V and 2 bases from J, the gap between germline ends came to 5 bases. The CDR3 has 13 amino acids. Germline values: CDR1 SEHNR, CDR2 FQNEAQ (reference sequence). The CDR3 DNA reads TGTGCCAGCAGCTTAGGGGCAAACACTGAAGCTTTCTTT. It translates to CASSLGANTEAFF. Full variable domain (remainder filled in from reference TRBV7-9 and TRBJ1-1): DTGVSQNPRHKITKRGQNVTFRCDPISEHNRLYWYRQTLGQGPEFLTYFQNEAQLEKSRLLSDRFSAERPKGSFSTLEIQRTEQGDSAMYLCASSLGANTEAFFGQGTRLTVV.

This clone was seen more than once but under ten times. V and J are TRBV5-8 and TRBJ1-1, with D tentatively TRBD1 (5 bases). The CDR3 spans 13 residues. With 4 bases removed from V and 4 bases from J, the gap between germline ends came to 11 bases. The V gene's germline CDR1 is SGHTS and CDR2 YDEGEE. In DNA form, the CDR3 reads TGTGCCAGCAGCGCAACGACAGTCACTGAAGCTTTCTTT. This encodes CASSATTVTEAFF.

The table lists this clone with a count of one. The genes are TRBV6-5 and TRBJ1-6, with unresolved D. This CDR3 contains 15 residues. Deletions cut 0 bases from V and 10 bases from J, with 13 bases between. Germline assignment: CDR1 MNHEY and CDR2 SVGAGI. The CDR3 reads CASSYSAGMGSPLHF. CDR3 nucleotide sequence: TGTGCCAGCAGTTACTCCGCCGGGATGGGATCACCCCTCCACTTT.